Shown below are 4 T cell receptor beta chains from a single sample sequenced in a study of identical twins. TCRdb processed the 5' RACE reads anew with MiXCR; each CDR3 protein has one entry. The sample has about 790,000 distinct CDR3 sequences, roughly 18% seen once. These data also formed part of another study, on T cells expressing NK-cell markers.

Sequencing input: PBMCs. The source of these receptors is a woman aged 18-29 years in good health.

The chain has TRBV29-1 and TRBJ2-3, with 11 nucleotides matching TRBD2. V shed 6 bases, J shed 3 bases, and the junction held 5 bases outside the gene matches. Looked up from germline, CDR1 is SQVTM and CDR2 is ANQGSEA. The CDR3 is 14 amino acids. The CDR3 nucleotides read TGCAGCGTCATAGCGGGAGGGGAAACAGATACGCAGTATTTT. Amino acid sequence: CSVIAGGETDTQYF.

The V call is TRBV20-1, the J call TRBJ2-7; D uncertain. The CDR3 totals 11 residues. Germline V CDR1 and CDR2: DFQATT, SNEGSKA (reference sequence). V lost 6 bases and J 6 bases, leaving 12 bases between the germline ends. The CDR3 DNA follows: TGCAGTGCCACGGAAGGGTCCGAGCAGTACTTC. Amino acid sequence: CSATEGSEQYF.

This clonotype showed up many times. The chain joins TRBV12-3 or TRBV12-4 to TRBJ2-5; D may be TRBD1 (6 bases). This CDR3 region has 13 residues. Trimming removed 5 bases from V and 7 bases from J, with 14 bases in between. CDR3 sequence: CASSTNRVGTQYF. CDR3 nucleotide sequence: TGTGCCAGCAGTACCAACAGGGTCGGGACCCAGTACTTC.

The rearrangement links TRBV27 to TRBJ1-1; 7 bases match TRBD1. V trimming: 5 bases; J trimming: 1 base; junction bases outside the gene matches: 4. This CDR3 is 14 amino acids long. Germline lookup yields CDR1 MNHEY and CDR2 SMNVEV (reference sequence). CDR3 nucleotides: TGTGCCAGCAGTATGACAGGGCCGAACACTGAAGCTTTCTTT. Translating it yields CASSMTGPNTEAFF.